The 14 T cell receptor beta chains given below trace back to one sample, sequenced in a study of T cell responses to AZD1222 COVID-19 vaccine. Measured with immunoSEQ multiplex PCR; TCRdb has only the in-frame clones, and not every one. The sample includes approximately 110,000 clones, about nine tenths seen only once; the top ten take around 4.5%. The sequencing here drew on peripheral blood, taken on day 0 of AZD1222 vaccination. The receptor source for this set is an adult in good health.

V usage is TRBV3-1 (or the pseudogene TRBV3-2) and J usage is TRBJ1-1, with D unclear. Trimming shortened V by 3 bases and J by 4 bases, and 6 bases separated the two germline ends. Germline V gene sequence: CDR1 LGHDT, CDR2 YNNKEL (reference sequence). This CDR3 spans 12 amino acids. The CDR3 protein is CASSQGFTEAFF. The CDR3 bases are TGTGCCAGCAGCCAGGGGTTCACTGAAGCTTTCTTT.

This chain connects TRBV6-5 to TRBJ2-7, with 7 positions matching TRBD2. Germline values: CDR1 MNHEY, CDR2 SVGAGI. The CDR3 totals 15 residues. Trimming removed 0 bases from V and 7 bases from J; junction bases left unmatched: 9. In DNA, the CDR3 is TGTGCCAGCAGTTACTCGGGCGGGGGATGGGAGGAGCAGTACTTC. Translation gives CASSYSGGGWEEQYF.

V is TRBV4-1 and J is TRBJ1-1; TRBD1 agrees at 7 bases. CDR1 is MGHRA and CDR2 is YSYEKL in the germline V gene. The junction had 5 bases not matched to a gene; V was cut back by 1 base and J by 6 bases. The CDR3 is 14 residues long. The CDR3 sequence: CASSQGQGTAEAFF. The CDR3 DNA sequence: TGCGCCAGCAGCCAAGGACAGGGCACCGCTGAAGCTTTCTTT.

This clone has just one count. V usage is TRBV7-9 and J usage is TRBJ2-5; 10 bases match TRBD2. J was trimmed by 1 base and V by 0 bases; bases with no gene match: 5. CDR3 length: 17 amino acids. CDR1 and CDR2 (germline): SEHNR, FQNEAQ (reference sequence). The CDR3 region has the DNA TGTGCCAGCAGCTTAGCGGGTCCTAGCGGGGGCCAAGAGACCCAGTACTTC. Its protein product is CASSLAGPSGGQETQYF.

The CDR3 loop reads CASSSDRVYQETQYF. Here the CDR3 DNA reads TGTGCCAGCAGCTCAGACCGGGTGTACCAAGAGACCCAGTACTTC. The gene calls are TRBV6-1 and TRBJ2-5; no reliable D call. Germline V gene lookup returns CDR1 MNHNS and CDR2 SASEGT. Trimming shortened V by 6 bases and J by 0 bases, and 14 bases separated the two germline ends. The CDR3 extends over 15 amino acids.

This clone has a single count. The chain combines TRBV6-1 with TRBJ1-4, with 7 nucleotides matching TRBD1. The CDR3 is 15 residues long. After removal of 2 bases from V and 5 bases from J, the junction contained 5 bases not matched to a gene. Germline CDR1 and CDR2: MNHNS and SASEGT. The CDR3 region has the DNA TGTGCCAGCAGTGAAATCGGAGGGGGCAATGAAAAACTGTTTTTT. This encodes CASSEIGGGNEKLFF.

The genes are TRBV5-1 and TRBJ2-5; D is unclear. The V and J ends lost 0 bases and 9 bases respectively, with 18 bases between them. This CDR3 comprises 15 residues. CDR1 and CDR2 from the germline V gene are SGHRS and YFSETQ. For the CDR3, the DNA is TGCGCCAGCAGCTTGGGTCACAGCGACCGTACGGCCCAGTACTTC. Translated: CASSLGHSDRTAQYF. The entire variable domain, with the rest obtained from reference TRBV5-1 and TRBJ2-5, is as follows: KAGVTQTPRYLIKTRGQQVTLSCSPISGHRSVSWYQQTPGQGLQFLFEYFSETQRNKGNFPGRFSGRQFSNSRSEMNVSTLELGDSALYLCASSLGHSDRTAQYFGPGTRLLVL.

About this clone itself: One end of the junction does not line up with germline, which may come from a read error. J is TRBJ1-2 and V is TRBV5-6; maybe TRBD1 (6 bases). Per germline, CDR1 SGHDT and CDR2 YYEEEE. CDR3 length: 16 amino acids. CDR3 in amino acids: CASSLVVQGVTYGYTF. The DNA for the CDR3 is TGTGCCAGCAGCTTGGTCGTACAGGGCGTTACCTATGGTTACACCTTC. Filled out from reference TRBV5-6 and TRBJ1-2, the complete variable domain reads DAGVTQSPTHLIKTRGQQVTLRCSPKSGHDTVSWYQQALGQGPQFIFQYYEEEERQRGNFPDRFSGHQFPNYSSELNVNALLLGDSALYLCASSLVVQGVTYGYTFGSGTRLTVV.

The chain is built from TRBV2 and TRBJ2-1; no firm D call. V lost 6 bases and J lost 6, with 12 bases in between. The CDR3 runs to 13 residues. The germline CDR1 and CDR2 sequences are SNHLY and FYNNEI. The CDR3 nucleotides read TGTGCCAGCAGGCCCTTCTACCGCAATGAGCAGTTCTTC. As protein: CASRPFYRNEQFF.

This clone has more than one count but fewer than ten. The rearrangement links TRBV2 to TRBJ2-7, with 8 positions matching TRBD1. The ends lost 8 bases at V and 0 bases at J; junction bases unmatched: 0. Germline V gene lookup returns CDR1 SNHLY and CDR2 FYNNEI. This CDR3 is built from 12 residues. For the CDR3, the DNA is TGTGCCAGCCAGGGGGCCTCCTACGAGCAGTACTTC. Amino acids: CASQGASYEQYF.

The CDR3 reads CASTDLGTGGPLDADTQYF. For the CDR3, the DNA is TGTGCCAGTACTGACTTGGGGACAGGGGGCCCGCTGGACGCAGATACGCAGTATTTT. The chain combines TRBV2 with TRBJ2-3, with 12 bases lining up with TRBD1. Trimming at V came to 9 bases and at J to 4 bases, leaving 20 bases not matched to a gene. Germline V gene data show CDR1 as SNHLY and CDR2 as FYNNEI. This CDR3 comprises 19 residues.

The DNA for the CDR3 is TGTGCCAGCAGCTCCCGTGGGGTGAATGAGCAGTTCTTC. Its translation: CASSSRGVNEQFF. The chain joins TRBV7-9 to TRBJ2-1; D is unclear. CDR3 size: 13 residues. Germline-derived CDR1 and CDR2 are SEHNR and FQNEAQ (reference sequence). Between the trimmed V and J ends, which lost 4 bases and 7 bases, there was a span of 11 bases.

The rearrangement links TRBV29-1 to TRBJ1-4; 9 positions agree with TRBD1. The J segment lost 4 bases and the V segment lost 4 bases, leaving 4 bases of the junction unmatched. Germline assignment: CDR1 SQVTM and CDR2 ANQGSEA. The CDR3 contains 14 residues. The CDR3 protein is CSVGGGQGNEKLFF. The CDR3 nucleotides read TGCAGCGTTGGCGGGGGACAGGGTAATGAAAAACTGTTTTTT.

The V and J genes are TRBV12-3 or TRBV12-4 and TRBJ1-2; the match to TRBD1 covers 8 bases. The CDR3 spans 13 residues. The ends lost 5 bases at V and 4 bases at J; junction bases unmatched: 3. CDR3: CASSPDRVYGYTF. The CDR3 coding sequence is TGTGCCAGCAGTCCGGACAGGGTCTATGGCTACACCTTC.